The TCR beta chain described here comes from a study of early T cells in non-severe SARS-CoV-2 infection. In its sample, this clonotype was seen many times. What it binds is not known. As part of library construction, unique molecular identifiers were attached to individual cDNA molecules. TCRdb redid the calling of the 5' RACE reads with MiXCR, one entry per CDR3 protein. The sample has 33,000 or so distinct CDR3 sequences, 5% to 6% seen once. Study-wide results and caveats: The study's VDJdb matching favored anti-spike CD8 responses and missed private and CD4 specificities.

Looked up from germline, CDR1 is SGDLS and CDR2 is YYNGEE. This CDR3 region has 14 residues. The V gene lost 3 bases and the J gene lost 5 bases, with 14 bases spanning the gap. Sequencing input: whole blood. The chain uses TRBV9 and TRBJ2-5; D could derive from TRBD1 or TRBD2 (5 bases each). This clonotype was sampled from an adult who was a healthcare worker with PCR-confirmed SARS-CoV-2 infection or an uninfected control (not recorded which). The CDR3 DNA sequence: TGTGCCAGCAGCGCGAGGCAGGGAGAGGAGACCCAGTACTTC. It specifies CASSARQGEETQYF.